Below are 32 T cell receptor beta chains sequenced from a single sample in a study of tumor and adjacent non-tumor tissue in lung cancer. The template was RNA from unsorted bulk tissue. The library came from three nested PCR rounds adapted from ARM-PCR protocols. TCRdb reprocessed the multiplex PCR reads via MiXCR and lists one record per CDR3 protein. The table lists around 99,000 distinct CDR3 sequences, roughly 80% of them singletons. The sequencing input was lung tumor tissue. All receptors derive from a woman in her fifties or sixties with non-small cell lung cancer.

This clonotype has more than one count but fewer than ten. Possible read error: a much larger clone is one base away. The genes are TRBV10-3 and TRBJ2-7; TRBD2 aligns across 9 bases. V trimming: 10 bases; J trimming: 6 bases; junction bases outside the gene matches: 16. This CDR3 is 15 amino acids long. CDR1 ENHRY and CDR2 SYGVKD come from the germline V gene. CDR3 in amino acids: CATRLAGRDLLEQYF. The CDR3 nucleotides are TGTGCCACCCGGCTAGCGGGAAGGGATCTTCTCGAGCAGTACTTC.

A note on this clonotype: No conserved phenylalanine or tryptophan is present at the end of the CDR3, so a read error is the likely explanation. Here the CDR3 reads CANSLGNRDSYTL. CDR3 coding DNA: TGTGCCAACAGTTTAGGAAACAGGGACAGCTACACCCTC. The V and J genes are TRBV28 and TRBJ1-2; a weak D match, TRBD1 (6 bases). The CDR3 is 13 amino acids. Germline V gene sequence: CDR1 MDHEN, CDR2 SYDVKM.

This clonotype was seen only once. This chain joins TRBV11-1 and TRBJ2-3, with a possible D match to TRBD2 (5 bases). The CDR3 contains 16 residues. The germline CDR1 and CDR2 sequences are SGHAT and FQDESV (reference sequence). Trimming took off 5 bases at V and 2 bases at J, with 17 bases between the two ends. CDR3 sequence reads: CASSPRQEEDTDTQYF. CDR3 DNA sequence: TGTGCCAGCAGCCCCCGCCAGGAGGAGGACACAGATACGCAGTATTTT.

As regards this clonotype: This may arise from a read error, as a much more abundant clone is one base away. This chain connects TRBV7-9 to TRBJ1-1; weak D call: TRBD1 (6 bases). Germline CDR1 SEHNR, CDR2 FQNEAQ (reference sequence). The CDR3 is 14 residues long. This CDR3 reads CVSSPRGLNTEAFF. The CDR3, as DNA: TGTGTCAGCAGCCCCCGGGGGCTGAACACTGAAGCTTTCTTT.

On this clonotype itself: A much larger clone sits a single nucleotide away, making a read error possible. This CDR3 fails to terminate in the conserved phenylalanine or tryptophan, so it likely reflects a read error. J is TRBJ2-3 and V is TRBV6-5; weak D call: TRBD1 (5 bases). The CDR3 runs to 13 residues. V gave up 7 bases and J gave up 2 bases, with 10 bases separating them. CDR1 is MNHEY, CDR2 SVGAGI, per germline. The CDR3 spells CASKNRFTDTQYI. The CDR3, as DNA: TGTGCCAGCAAGAACAGGTTCACAGATACGCAGTATATT.

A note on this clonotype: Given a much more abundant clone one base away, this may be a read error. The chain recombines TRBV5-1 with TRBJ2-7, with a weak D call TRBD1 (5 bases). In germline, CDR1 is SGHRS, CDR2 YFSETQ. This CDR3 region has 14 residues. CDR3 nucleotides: TGCTCCAGCAGCTTGGCCCCAGGGATCGACGAGCAGTACTTC. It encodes CSSSLAPGIDEQYF.

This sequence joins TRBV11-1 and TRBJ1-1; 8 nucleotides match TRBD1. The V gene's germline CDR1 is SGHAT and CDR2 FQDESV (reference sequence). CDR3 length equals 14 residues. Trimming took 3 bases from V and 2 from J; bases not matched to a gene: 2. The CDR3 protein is CASSLGTGNTEAFF. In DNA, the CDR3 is TGTGCCAGCAGCTTGGGGACAGGAAACACTGAAGCTTTCTTT.

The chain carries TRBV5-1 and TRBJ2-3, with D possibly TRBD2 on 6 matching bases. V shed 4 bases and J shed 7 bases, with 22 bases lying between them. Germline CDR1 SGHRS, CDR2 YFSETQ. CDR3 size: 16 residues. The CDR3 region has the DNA TGCGCCAGCAGCCAAGGGTGCGGGGTGGCCGCAAATACGCAGTATTTT. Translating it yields CASSQGCGVAANTQYF.

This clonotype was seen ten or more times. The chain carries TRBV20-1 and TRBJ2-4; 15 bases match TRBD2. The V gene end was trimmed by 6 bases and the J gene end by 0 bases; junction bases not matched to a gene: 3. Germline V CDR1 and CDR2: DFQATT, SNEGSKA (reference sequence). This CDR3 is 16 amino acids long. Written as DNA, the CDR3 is TGCAGTGCGCCGGGACTAGCGGGGGGAGCCAAAAACATTCAGTACTTC. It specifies CSAPGLAGGAKNIQYF.

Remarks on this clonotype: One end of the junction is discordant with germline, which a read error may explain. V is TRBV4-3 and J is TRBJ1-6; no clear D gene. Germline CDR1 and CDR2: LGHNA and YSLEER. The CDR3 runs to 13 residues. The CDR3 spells CASSQESDLPPHF. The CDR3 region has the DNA TGCGCCAGCAGCCAAGAATCTGACTTACCCCCCCACTTT.

The CDR3 sequence is CARSLERGQPQHF. CDR3 nucleotides: TGTGCGAGAAGCTTAGAAAGAGGCCAGCCCCAGCATTTT. V is TRBV11-2 and J is TRBJ1-5; no reliable D call. Germline CDR1 and CDR2: SGHAT and FQNNGV. The CDR3 loop spans 13 amino acids. Filled out from reference TRBV11-2 and TRBJ1-5, the complete variable domain reads EAGVAQSPRYKIIEKRQSVAFWCNPISGHATLYWYQQILGQGPKLLIQFQNNGVVDDSQLPKDRFSAERLKGVDSTLKIQPAKLEDSAVYLCARSLERGQPQHFGDGTRLSIL.

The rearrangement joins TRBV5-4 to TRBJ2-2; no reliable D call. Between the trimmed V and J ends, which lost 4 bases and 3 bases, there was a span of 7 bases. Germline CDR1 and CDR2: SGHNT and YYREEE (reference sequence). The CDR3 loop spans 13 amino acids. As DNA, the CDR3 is TGTGCCAGCAGCCAGAAGGACACCGGGGAGCTGTTTTTT. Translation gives CASSQKDTGELFF.

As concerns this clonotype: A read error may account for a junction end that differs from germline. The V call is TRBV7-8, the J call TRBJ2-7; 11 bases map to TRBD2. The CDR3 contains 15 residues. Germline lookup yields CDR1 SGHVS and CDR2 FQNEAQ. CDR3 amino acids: CASSPLAGGGYDQYF. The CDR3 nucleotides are TGTGCCAGCAGCCCCCTAGCGGGGGGCGGCTACGACCAGTACTTC.

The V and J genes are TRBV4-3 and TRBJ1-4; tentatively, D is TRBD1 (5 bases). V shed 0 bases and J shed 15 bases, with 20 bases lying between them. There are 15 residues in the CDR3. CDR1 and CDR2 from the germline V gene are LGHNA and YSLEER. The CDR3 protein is CASSQDEDKRSEMFF. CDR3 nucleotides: TGCGCCAGCAGCCAAGATGAGGACAAGAGGAGCGAAATGTTTTTT.

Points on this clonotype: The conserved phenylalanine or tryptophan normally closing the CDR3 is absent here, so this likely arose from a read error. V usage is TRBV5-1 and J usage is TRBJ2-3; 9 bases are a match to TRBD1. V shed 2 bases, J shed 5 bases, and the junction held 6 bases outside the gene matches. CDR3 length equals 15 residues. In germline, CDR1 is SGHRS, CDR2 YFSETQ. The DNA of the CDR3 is TGCGCCAGCAGCTTTAGGACAGGGGCAATAGATACGCAGTATCTT. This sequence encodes CASSFRTGAIDTQYL.

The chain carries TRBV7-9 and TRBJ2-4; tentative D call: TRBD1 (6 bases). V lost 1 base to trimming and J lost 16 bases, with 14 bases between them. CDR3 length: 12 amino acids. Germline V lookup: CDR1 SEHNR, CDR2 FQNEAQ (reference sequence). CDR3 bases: TGTGCCAGCAGCTTAGATGATTGGGGGCGATACTTC. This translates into CASSLDDWGRYF.

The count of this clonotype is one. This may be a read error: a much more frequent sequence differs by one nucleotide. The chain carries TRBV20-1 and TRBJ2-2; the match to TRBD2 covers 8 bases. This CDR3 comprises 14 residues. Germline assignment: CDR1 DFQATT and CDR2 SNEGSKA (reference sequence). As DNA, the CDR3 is TGCAGTGTTAGATGGCTAGCGGGCACCGGGGAGCTGTTTTTT. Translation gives CSVRWLAGTGELFF.

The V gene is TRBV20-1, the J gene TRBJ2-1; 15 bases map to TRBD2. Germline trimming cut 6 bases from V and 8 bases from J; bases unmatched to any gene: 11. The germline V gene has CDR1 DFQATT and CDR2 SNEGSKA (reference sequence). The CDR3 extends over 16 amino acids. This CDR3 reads CSAQPGLAGGYHEQFF. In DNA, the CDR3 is TGCAGTGCACAGCCGGGACTAGCGGGAGGATATCATGAGCAGTTCTTC.

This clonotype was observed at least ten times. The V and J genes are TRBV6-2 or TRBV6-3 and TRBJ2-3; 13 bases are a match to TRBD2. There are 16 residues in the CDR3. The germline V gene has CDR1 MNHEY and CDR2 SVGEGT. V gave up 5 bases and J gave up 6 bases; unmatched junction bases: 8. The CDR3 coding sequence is TGTGCCAGCAGTCCCGGACTAGCGGGAGTATCGGATACGCAGTATTTT. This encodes CASSPGLAGVSDTQYF.

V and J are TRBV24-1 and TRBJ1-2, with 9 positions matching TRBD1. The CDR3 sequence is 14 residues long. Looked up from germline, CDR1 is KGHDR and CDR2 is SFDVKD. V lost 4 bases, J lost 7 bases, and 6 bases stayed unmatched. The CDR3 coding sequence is TGTGCCACCAGTGACTCTGGACAGGGGTTTGGCTACACCTTC. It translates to CATSDSGQGFGYTF.

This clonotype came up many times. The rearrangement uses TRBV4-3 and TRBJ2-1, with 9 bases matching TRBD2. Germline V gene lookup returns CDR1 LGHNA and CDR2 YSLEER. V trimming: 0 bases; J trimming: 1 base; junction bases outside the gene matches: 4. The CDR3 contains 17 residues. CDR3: CASSQDVAGGSYNEQFF. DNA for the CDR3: TGCGCCAGCAGCCAAGATGTGGCGGGGGGGTCCTACAATGAGCAGTTCTTC.

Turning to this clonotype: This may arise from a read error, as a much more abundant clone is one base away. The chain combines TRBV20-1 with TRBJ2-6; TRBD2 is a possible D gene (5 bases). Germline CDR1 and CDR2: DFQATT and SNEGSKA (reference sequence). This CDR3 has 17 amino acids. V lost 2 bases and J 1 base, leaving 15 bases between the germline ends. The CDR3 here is CSARMGDIGSGANVLTF. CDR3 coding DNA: TGCAGTGCTAGAATGGGAGACATAGGGTCTGGGGCCAACGTCCTGACTTTC.

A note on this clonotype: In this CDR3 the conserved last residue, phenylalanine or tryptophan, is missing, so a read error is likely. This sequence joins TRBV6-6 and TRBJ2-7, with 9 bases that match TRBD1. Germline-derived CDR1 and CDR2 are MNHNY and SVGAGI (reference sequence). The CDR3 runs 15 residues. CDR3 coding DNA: TGTTCCAGCAGTCGCCAGACAGGGGGAGAGTACGAGCAGTACATC. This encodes CSSSRQTGGEYEQYI.

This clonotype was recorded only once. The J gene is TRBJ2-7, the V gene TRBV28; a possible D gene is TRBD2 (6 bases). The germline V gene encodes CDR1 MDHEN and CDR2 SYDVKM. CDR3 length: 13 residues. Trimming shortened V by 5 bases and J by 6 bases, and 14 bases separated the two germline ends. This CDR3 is CASSLVGGSEQYF. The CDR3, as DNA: TGTGCCAGCAGTCTAGTGGGAGGCTCCGAGCAGTACTTC.

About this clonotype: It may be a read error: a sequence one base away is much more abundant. In nucleotides, the CDR3 is TGCAGCGTTGAAGATGCCGGGGGAACACCCAAAAACATTCAGTACTTC. Translation gives CSVEDAGGTPKNIQYF. The J gene is TRBJ2-4, the V gene TRBV29-1; TRBD2 might be the D (6 bases). Germline V gene data show CDR1 as SQVTM and CDR2 as ANQGSEA. With 0 bases removed from V and 2 bases from J, the gap between germline ends came to 14 bases. This CDR3 region has 16 residues.

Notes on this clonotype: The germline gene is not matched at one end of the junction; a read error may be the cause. The CDR3 here is CASSLQRNIGELFF. CDR3 sequence (DNA): TGTGCCAGCAGTTTGCAGAGGAACATCGGGGAGCTGTTTTTT. This chain connects TRBV28 to TRBJ2-2; no firm D call. CDR1 and CDR2 from the germline V gene are MDHEN and SYDVKM. The CDR3 has 14 amino acids.

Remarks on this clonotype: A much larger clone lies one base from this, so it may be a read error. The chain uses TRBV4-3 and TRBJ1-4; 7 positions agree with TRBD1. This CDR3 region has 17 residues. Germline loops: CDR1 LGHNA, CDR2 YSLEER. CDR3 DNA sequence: TGCGCCAGCAGCCAAGACCCCTACAGGGGAACTAATGAAAAACTGGTTTTT. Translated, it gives CASSQDPYRGTNEKLVF.

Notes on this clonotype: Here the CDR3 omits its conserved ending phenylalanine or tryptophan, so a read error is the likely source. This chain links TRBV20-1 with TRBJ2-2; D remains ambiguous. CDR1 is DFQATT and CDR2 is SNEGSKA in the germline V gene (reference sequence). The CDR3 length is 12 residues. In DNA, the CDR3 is TGCAGTGTTAGACCGAACACCGGGGAGCTGTTTTAT. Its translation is CSVRPNTGELFY.

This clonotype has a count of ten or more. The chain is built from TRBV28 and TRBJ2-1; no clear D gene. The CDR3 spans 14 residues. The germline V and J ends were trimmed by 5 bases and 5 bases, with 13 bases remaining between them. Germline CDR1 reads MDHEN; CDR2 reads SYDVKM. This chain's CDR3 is CASSPELGNNEQFF. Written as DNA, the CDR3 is TGTGCCAGCAGTCCAGAGTTGGGAAACAATGAGCAGTTCTTC.

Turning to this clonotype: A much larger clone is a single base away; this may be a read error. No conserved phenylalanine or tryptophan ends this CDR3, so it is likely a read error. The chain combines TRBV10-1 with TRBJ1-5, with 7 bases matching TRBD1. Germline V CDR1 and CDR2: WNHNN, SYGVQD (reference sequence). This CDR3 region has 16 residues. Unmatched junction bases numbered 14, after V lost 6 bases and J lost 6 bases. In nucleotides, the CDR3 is TGCGCCAGCAGACACCAGGGGGAACAGGGTACTCAGCCCCAGCATTAT. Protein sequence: CASRHQGEQGTQPQHY.

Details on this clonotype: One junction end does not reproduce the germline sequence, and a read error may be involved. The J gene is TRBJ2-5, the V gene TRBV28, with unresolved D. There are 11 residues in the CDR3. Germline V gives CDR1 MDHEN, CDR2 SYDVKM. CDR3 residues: CVSSKTETQYF. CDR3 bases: TGTGTCAGCAGCAAAACAGAGACCCAGTACTTC.

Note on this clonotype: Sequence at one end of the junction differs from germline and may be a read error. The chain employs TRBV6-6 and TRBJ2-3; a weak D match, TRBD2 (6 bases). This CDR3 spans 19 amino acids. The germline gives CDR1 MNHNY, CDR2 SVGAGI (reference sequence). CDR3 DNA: TGTGCCAACAGTTACCAGCTAAAGAAGCTAGCGTGGCGCACAGATACGCAGTATTTT. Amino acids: CANSYQLKKLAWRTDTQYF.